Given below is one TCR beta chain in context. This clone was seen only once. Its antigen target is currently unknown. Per-base qualities were not stored, and no clone one base away is much larger. CDR1 and CDR2, per the germline V gene (reference sequence), are PRHDT and FYEKMQ. The CDR3 runs 15 amino acids, cysteine and phenylalanine included. The read is trimmed to its CDR3 DNA, 45 bases read in frame from base 1. Relative to germline, V is 2 bases shorter and J is 1 base shorter, with 11 bases between their ends. Healthy HIV-negative adults with no recently reported acute infections or vaccinations were included as donors. Only Caucasian adults living in Nashville, Tennessee, USA were represented among the donors. Magnetic negative selection was used to enrich CD4+ T cells, after which naive cells were positively selected on CD45RA and the negative fraction became the memory subset. Blood was obtained by leukapheresis, after which PBMCs were separated by Ficoll-Histopaque density gradient centrifugation and cryopreserved in liquid nitrogen vapor phase. Analytical flow cytometry was used to check the purity and quantity of every magnetically sorted T cell population. Genomic DNA was isolated from each sorted fraction and quantified by UV absorbance on a Nanodrop 2000c.

The sample originates from a study of shared clonotypes between healthy human individuals (dated by TCRdb to about 2020). About the study as a whole: A couple of women and a few men aged 18 to 49 years were included in the cohort. The study deeply sequenced blood TCR repertoires of about 5 healthy adults to estimate repertoire size and the extent of clonotype sharing between individuals. For each donor, CD4 naive and CD4 memory were each given three plates, CD8 naive was given two plates, and CD8 memory was given one plate. Each donor's leukapheresis produced roughly between roughly 0.85 and 9.5 billion PBMCs. Libraries were prepared and TCR repertoires were sequenced by different laboratories using diverse techniques, in order to increase sequencing depth and limit assay-specific biases.

Broad study findings and their caveats: Even with the large sequencing depth, rarefaction of the sorted-subset datasets indicated that sequencing was incomplete. Sampling was limited to blood, and TCR repertoires in tissue likely differ from TCR repertoires in blood. The small number of donors limited the genetic and exposure-history diversity represented. Higher generation probabilities were observed for clonotypes shared by all four sorted-subset donors than for non-shared clonotypes. Pairwise subsampling indicated that sequencing depth was expected to affect the degree of clonotype sharing among donors. Naive subsets generally had larger estimated clonotype richness than memory subsets did. Roughly 5% of naive CD4, 3.5% of naive CD8, approximately 2% of memory CD4, and 0.4% of memory CD8 clonotypes were shared across a few donors.

Using the deep immunoSEQ assay, TCR CDR3 regions were amplified from genomic DNA by multiplex PCR. Genomic DNA extracted from each cell subset was distributed evenly over all wells of several immunoSEQ 96-well plates, and each plate served as one replicate. For sorted subsets, roughly 200 ng of genomic DNA, equivalent to around 31,000 T cell genomes, went into each replicate PCR. Purified libraries were measured with a Qubit 3.0 fluorometer, size-checked on a Bioanalyzer 2100, and measured again with the KAPA Library Quantification kit. Each immunoSEQ 96-well plate was sequenced on its own single-read 150-cycle Illumina NextSeq 550 flow cell. As for the original processing: The immunoSEQ output contained only junctional sequences without quality scores, so filtering could not match that applied to full-length reads. To assign V/J genes and CDR3, sequences were annotated using PyIR, a Python wrapper for IgBLAST v1.9, with IMGT germline references. Reads were filtered out if the reads had weak V/J assignments (E-value above 1e-6), no CDR3, stop codons, out-of-frame junctions, or ambiguous translated residues. A V3J clonotype was defined by an identical inferred V gene, J gene, and CDR3 amino acid sequence. Percentage overlap between repertoires was computed as shared unique clonotypes divided by the size of the smaller repertoire. Three approaches were used to assess repertoire richness: RTK rarefaction, the Chao1 estimator, and Recon v2.1 estimates of unobserved clonotypes. Generation probabilities for all TCRbeta clonotypes obtained by the gDNA method from a handful of donors were computed using OLGA. Entries here come from immuneACCESS through TCRdb and include only in-frame sequences with V and J called. Some clones fail to appear in such tables; in the studies checked, an unresolved V gene covers under half of the shortfall, and the cause of the remainder is unknown. V, J and clone size are taken as reported in that table, and D and trimming were inferred from the DNA itself. This sample lists over a million clones; more than 65% were detected once. Over 1.3% of the sample belongs to the ten largest clones.

Sample: memory CD4+ T cells sorted from blood. The sample's cell subset or site label, decoded: CD45RA-negative fraction. Here the chain combines TRBV13 and TRBJ1-1, with no confidently assigned D gene. This TCR came from a man younger than 30 in good health. Here is the DNA: TGTGCCAGCAGCTTAAAGATCGGAACGAACACTGAAGCTTTCTTT. This yields the protein CASSLKIGTNTEAFF. The full variable domain, with segments outside the CDR3 supplied by the reference TRBV13 and TRBJ1-1 proteins, appears as AAGVIQSPRHLIKEKRETATLKCYPIPRHDTVYWYQQGPGQDPQFLISFYEKMQSDKGSIPDRFSAQQFSDYHSELNMSSLELGDSALYFCASSLKIGTNTEAFFGQGTRLTVV.